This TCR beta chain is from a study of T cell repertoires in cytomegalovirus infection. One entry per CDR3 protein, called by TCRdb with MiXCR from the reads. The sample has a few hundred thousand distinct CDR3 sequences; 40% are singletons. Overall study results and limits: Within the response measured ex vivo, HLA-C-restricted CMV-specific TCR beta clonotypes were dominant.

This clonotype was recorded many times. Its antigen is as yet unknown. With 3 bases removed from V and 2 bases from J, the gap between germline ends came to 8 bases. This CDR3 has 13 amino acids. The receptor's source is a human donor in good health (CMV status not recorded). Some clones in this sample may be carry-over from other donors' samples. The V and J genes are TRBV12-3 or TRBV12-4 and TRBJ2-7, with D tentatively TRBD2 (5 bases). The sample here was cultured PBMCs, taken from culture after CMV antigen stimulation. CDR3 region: CASSFGGTYEQYF. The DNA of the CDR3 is TGTGCCAGCAGTTTCGGAGGAACCTACGAGCAGTACTTC.